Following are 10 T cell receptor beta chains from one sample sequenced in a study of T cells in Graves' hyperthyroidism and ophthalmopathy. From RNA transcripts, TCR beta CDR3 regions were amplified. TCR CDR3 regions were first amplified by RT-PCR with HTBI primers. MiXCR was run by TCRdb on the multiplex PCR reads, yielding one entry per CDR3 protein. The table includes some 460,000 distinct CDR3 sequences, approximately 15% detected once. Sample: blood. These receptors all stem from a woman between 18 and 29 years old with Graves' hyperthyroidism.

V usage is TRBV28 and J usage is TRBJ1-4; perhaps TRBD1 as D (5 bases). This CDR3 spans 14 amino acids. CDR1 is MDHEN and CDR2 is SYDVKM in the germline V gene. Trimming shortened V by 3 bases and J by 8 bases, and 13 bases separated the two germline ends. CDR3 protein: CASSFLGGVEKLFF. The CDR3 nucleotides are TGTGCCAGCAGTTTCTTGGGAGGGGTGGAAAAACTGTTTTTT.

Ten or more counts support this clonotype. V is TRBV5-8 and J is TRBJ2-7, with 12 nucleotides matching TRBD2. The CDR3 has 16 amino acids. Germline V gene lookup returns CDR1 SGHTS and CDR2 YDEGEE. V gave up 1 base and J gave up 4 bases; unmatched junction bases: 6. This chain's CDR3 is CASSLQTSGSLYEQYF. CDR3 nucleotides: TGTGCCAGCAGCTTGCAGACTAGCGGGAGTCTGTACGAGCAGTACTTC.

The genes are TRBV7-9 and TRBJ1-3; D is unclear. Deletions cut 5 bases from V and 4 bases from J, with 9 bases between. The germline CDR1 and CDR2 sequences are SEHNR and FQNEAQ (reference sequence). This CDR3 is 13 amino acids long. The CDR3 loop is CASSLDLGNTIYF. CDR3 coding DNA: TGTGCCAGCAGCCTCGACTTGGGAAACACCATATATTTT.

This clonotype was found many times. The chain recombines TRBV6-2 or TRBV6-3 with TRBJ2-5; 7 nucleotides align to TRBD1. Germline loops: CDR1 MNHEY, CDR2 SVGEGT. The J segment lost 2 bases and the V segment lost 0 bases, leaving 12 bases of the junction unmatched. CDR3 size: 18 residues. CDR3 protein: CASSYSLPRQGVQETQYF. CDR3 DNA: TGTGCCAGCAGTTACTCCCTCCCTAGACAGGGTGTTCAAGAGACCCAGTACTTC.

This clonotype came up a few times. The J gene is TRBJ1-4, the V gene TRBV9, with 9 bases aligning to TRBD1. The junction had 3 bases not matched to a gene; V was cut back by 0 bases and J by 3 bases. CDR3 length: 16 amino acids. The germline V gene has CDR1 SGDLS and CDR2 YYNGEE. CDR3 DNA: TGTGCCAGCAGCGTAGCCGACAGGGGGGCTAATGAAAAACTGTTTTTT. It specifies CASSVADRGANEKLFF.

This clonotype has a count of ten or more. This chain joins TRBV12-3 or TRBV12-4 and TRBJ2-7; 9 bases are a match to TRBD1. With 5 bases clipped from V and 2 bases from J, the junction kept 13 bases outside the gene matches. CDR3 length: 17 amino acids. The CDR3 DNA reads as TGTGCCAGCAGTCGGTTAAGTGATGGGACAGGGACCTACGAGCAGTACTTC. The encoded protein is CASSRLSDGTGTYEQYF.

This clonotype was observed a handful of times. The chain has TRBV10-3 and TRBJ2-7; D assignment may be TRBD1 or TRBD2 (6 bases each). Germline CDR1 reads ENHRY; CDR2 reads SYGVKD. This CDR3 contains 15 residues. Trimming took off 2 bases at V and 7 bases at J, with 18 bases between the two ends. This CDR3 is CAISETGPRREEQYF. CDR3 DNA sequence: TGTGCCATCAGTGAGACAGGGCCCCGCCGGGAGGAGCAGTACTTC.

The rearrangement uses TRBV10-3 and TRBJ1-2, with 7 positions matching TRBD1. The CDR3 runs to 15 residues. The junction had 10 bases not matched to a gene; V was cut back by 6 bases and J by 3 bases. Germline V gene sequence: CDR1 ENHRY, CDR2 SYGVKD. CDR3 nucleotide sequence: TGTGCCATCAGCAGTTACAGGGGAAACGACTATGGCTACACCTTC. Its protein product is CAISSYRGNDYGYTF.

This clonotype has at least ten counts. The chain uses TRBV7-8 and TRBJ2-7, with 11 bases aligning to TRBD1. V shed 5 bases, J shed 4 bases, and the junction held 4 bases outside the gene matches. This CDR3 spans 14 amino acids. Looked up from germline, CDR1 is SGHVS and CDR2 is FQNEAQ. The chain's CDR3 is CASSVRDRGYEQYF. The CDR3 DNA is TGTGCCAGCAGCGTTCGGGACAGGGGGTACGAGCAGTACTTC.

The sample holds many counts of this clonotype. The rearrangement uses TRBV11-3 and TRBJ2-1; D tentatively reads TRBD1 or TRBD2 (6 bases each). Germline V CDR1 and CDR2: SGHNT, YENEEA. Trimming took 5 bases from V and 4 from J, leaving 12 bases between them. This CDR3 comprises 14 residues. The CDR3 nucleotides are TGTGCCAGCAGCCACGGGGGCGGGTACAATGAGCAGTTCTTC. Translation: CASSHGGGYNEQFF.